This T cell receptor beta chain was retrieved from a study of T cell repertoires in cytomegalovirus infection. This clonotype showed up just a few times. The target antigen is unknown. TCRdb re-derived calls from the reads in MiXCR, one entry per CDR3 protein. The profile covers 750,000 to 950,000 distinct CDR3 sequences, with around 29% appearing a single time and around 14% taken by the ten largest. Study-wide findings and caveats: The cumulative frequency of public TCR beta families identified carriers of CMV plus the relevant HLA.

This TCR was sampled from a human donor in good health (CMV status not recorded). Some clones in this sample may be carry-over from other donors' samples. The sequences come from cultured CD8+ T cells from PBMCs, collected from culture after CMV antigen stimulation.

The CDR3 coding sequence is TGTGCCAGCAGTCGTGGGACAGGCTACGAGCAGTACTTC. It is translated as CASSRGTGYEQYF. The chain has TRBV27 and TRBJ2-7, with 8 bases lining up with TRBD1. After removal of 5 bases from V and 3 bases from J, the junction contained 3 bases not matched to a gene. The CDR3 spans 13 residues. The germline V gene has CDR1 MNHEY and CDR2 SMNVEV (reference sequence).